This is a list of T cell receptor beta chains from one sample in a study of OX40 agonist ivuxolimab in advanced cancers. The data were produced by immunoSEQ multiplex PCR, yet TCRdb's version contains in-frame clones alone and is incomplete. The repertoire includes 50,000 to 60,000 clones, around 90% of them detected once, and 5% to 6% sits in the top ten. The starting material was CD4+ or CD8+ T cells sorted from blood, obtained in a trial of the OX40 agonist ivuxolimab. Source of these receptors: an adult with an advanced solid tumor such as melanoma, head and neck, liver or kidney cancer. Both conserved end residues are part of each CDR3. D genes are given only for firm matches. Clone size appears in some rows only: once, few, many, or a class for an expanded clone.

clone_size	j_call	v_call	d_call	cdr3_nt	cdr3_aa
-	TRBJ1-1	TRBV15	-	TGTGCCACCAGCAGAGAGGCGGTGAGCGCTGAAGCTTTCTTT	CATSREAVSAEAFF
-	TRBJ1-1	TRBV15	-	TGTGCCACCAGCAGGACCGCAGCCGGGTTCGGCACTGAAGCTTTCTTT	CATSRTAAGFGTEAFF
-	TRBJ2-2	TRBV29-1	TRBD2	TGCAGCGTTGTCTGGCCTAGCGGTATTGGGACCGGGGAGCTGTTTTTT	CSVVWPSGIGTGELFF
-	TRBJ1-3	TRBV4-1	TRBD1	TGCGCCAGCAGCCCCCGGACAGGGCAAGACTCTGGAAACACCATATATTTT	CASSPRTGQDSGNTIYF
once	TRBJ1-4	TRBV11-2	-	TGTGCCAGCAGCACACAGGTTTATAATGAAAAACTGTTTTTT	CASSTQVYNEKLFF
-	TRBJ1-3	TRBV9	-	TGTGCCAGCCAAAGGGGGGACTCTGGAAACACCATATATTTT	CASQRGDSGNTIYF
-	TRBJ2-7	TRBV6-6	-	TGTGCCAGCAGTAGTAGGATCGAGCAGTACTTC	CASSSRIEQYF
-	TRBJ2-1	TRBV18	TRBD1	TGTGCCAGCTCACCAATGGGACAGGGTGTTGTGGGGCAGTTCTTC	CASSPMGQGVVGQFF
-	TRBJ2-3	TRBV6-1	-	TGTGCCAGCAGTGATGCAGATACGCAGTATTTT	CASSDADTQYF
-	TRBJ2-7	TRBV7-2	TRBD2	TGTGCCAGCAGCTTAGGGGTTCTAGCGGGAACCTACGAGCAGTACTTC	CASSLGVLAGTYEQYF
-	TRBJ2-1	TRBV19	-	TGTGCCAGTACCCCGGCAGGGGCGAGTGATTTCGAAGGGCAGTTCTTC	CASTPAGASDFEGQFF
-	TRBJ2-7	TRBV7-2	TRBD2	TGTGCCAGCAGCTTTACGGGACTAGCGGGAGTGTATCGGGGCGAGCAGTACTTC	CASSFTGLAGVYRGEQYF
-	TRBJ2-7	TRBV5-1	TRBD1	TGCGCCAGCAGCTTGAGGGGGCTACCGTCCGAGCAGTACTTC	CASSLRGLPSEQYF
-	TRBJ1-5	TRBV28	TRBD1	TGTGCCAGCAGTCCTCCGGGACAGGGTTATCAGCCCCAGCATTTT	CASSPPGQGYQPQHF
-	TRBJ1-5	TRBV19	-	TGTGCCAGTAGTATAGGGGTCGGGAGTAGGAATCAGCCCCAGCATTTT	CASSIGVGSRNQPQHF
-	TRBJ2-2	TRBV5-5	TRBD2	TGTGCCAGCAGCTTCCGCCCCTCCACTAGCGGGAGTGGAACCGGGGAGCTGTTTTTT	CASSFRPSTSGSGTGELFF
-	TRBJ1-1	TRBV7-8	TRBD1	TGTGCCAGCAGCTTGTCAGGGGGCACTGAAGCTTTCTTT	CASSLSGGTEAFF
few	TRBJ2-7	TRBV19	TRBD2	TGTGCCAGTAGTAGACTAGCGGGAACGTACGAGCAGTACTTC	CASSRLAGTYEQYF
-	TRBJ2-2	TRBV7-9	-	TGTGCCAGCAGCTTAACGCAGCCGAACACCGGGGAGCTGTTTTTT	CASSLTQPNTGELFF
once	TRBJ2-1	TRBV5-4	TRBD2	TGTGCCAGCAGCCCCTCTAGCGGGACCTACAATGAGCAGTTCTTC	CASSPSSGTYNEQFF
-	TRBJ1-5	TRBV27	-	TGTGCCAGCAGTCGCTCAGGGGCGTTTGGCAATCAGCCCCAGCATTTT	CASSRSGAFGNQPQHF
-	TRBJ1-2	TRBV14	-	TGTGCCAGCAGCCTAGAACGACAGCGGCTTGGTCCGCGGGGCTACACCTTC	CASSLERQRLGPRGYTF
-	TRBJ2-5	TRBV7-9	TRBD1	TGTGCCAGCAGCTTAGCTAAGGGGGCTGGGGAGACCCAGTACTTC	CASSLAKGAGETQYF
-	TRBJ2-3	TRBV5-1	TRBD2	TGCGCCAGCAGCCTGGATGGGGGAGGGAGCACAGATACGCAGTATTTT	CASSLDGGGSTDTQYF
-	TRBJ2-3	TRBV2	TRBD2	TGTGCCAGCAGTGACCGGACTAGCGGGAGGGCTCGATTTAGCACAGATACGCAGTATTTT	CASSDRTSGRARFSTDTQYF
-	TRBJ1-5	TRBV29-1	TRBD1	TGCAGCGTTGAAGGGGACGGACAGGGGATTCGGCTCCAGCATTTT	CSVEGDGQGIRLQHF
-	TRBJ1-2	TRBV5-4	-	TGTGCCAGCAGCTTGGGGGGGTACAGCGGCTATGGCTACACCTTC	CASSLGGYSGYGYTF
-	TRBJ2-7	TRBV2	-	TGTGCCAGCAGTGAAAGACAGGCCCCCATCCACGAGCAGTACTTC	CASSERQAPIHEQYF
-	TRBJ2-1	TRBV19	-	TGTGCCAGTATGGGGATAGTAGGGAATGAGCAGTTCTTC	CASMGIVGNEQFF
-	TRBJ2-3	TRBV5-5	-	TGTGCCAGCAGCTTGGGTTTGGGGATTCGGGATACGCAGTATTTT	CASSLGLGIRDTQYF
-	TRBJ1-1	TRBV7-9	-	TGTGCCAGCAGCTTATCGGGAACTGACACTGAAGCTTTCTTT	CASSLSGTDTEAFF
few	TRBJ1-3	TRBV9	-	TGTGCCAGCAGCGTAGGTCAGGGCTTCTCTGGAAACACCATATATTTT	CASSVGQGFSGNTIYF
few	TRBJ2-3	TRBV27	TRBD1	TGTGCCAGCAGTTTACCCGGGACAGGCACAGATACGCAGTATTTT	CASSLPGTGTDTQYF
-	TRBJ1-1	TRBV19	-	TGTGCCAGTAGTATAGGGGGGGTTAGAAACACTGAAGCTTTCTTT	CASSIGGVRNTEAFF
-	TRBJ2-4	TRBV10-3	TRBD1	TGTGCCATCAGTGAGTCGATAGGTGGACAGGGGGGTCTAGCCAAAAACATTCAGTACTTC	CAISESIGGQGGLAKNIQYF
-	TRBJ2-1	TRBV6-1	TRBD2	TGTGCCAGCAGTGACCCGAGGACTAGCGGGCGCAATGAGCAGTTCTTC	CASSDPRTSGRNEQFF
-	TRBJ2-5	TRBV12-5	TRBD1	TGTGCTAGTGGTTCGTGGGACAGGCTCGAGACCCAGTACTTC	CASGSWDRLETQYF
-	TRBJ2-4	TRBV6-1	-	TGTGCCAGCAGTGAAGGATCTACAGCCAAAAACATTCAGTACTTC	CASSEGSTAKNIQYF
-	TRBJ1-5	TRBV6-1	-	TGTGCCAGCAGTGAAAAAACAGGTCATCAGCCCCAGCATTTT	CASSEKTGHQPQHF
-	TRBJ1-1	TRBV4-1	-	TGCGCCAGCAGATATGACGGAGGATTAGCGGAAGCTTTCTTT	CASRYDGGLAEAFF
-	TRBJ1-4	TRBV4-2	-	TGTGCCAGCAGCGCGGACCCAGTTAGGGGCAGGGCGGTTGAAAAACTGTTTTTT	CASSADPVRGRAVEKLFF
-	TRBJ2-7	TRBV27	TRBD1	TGTGCCAGCAGTTTAAGGGACAGGGTCCACGAGCAGTACTTC	CASSLRDRVHEQYF
once	TRBJ2-2	TRBV14	-	TGTGCCAGCAGCCAACAACTCCCCTCTAACACCGGGGAGCTGTTTTTT	CASSQQLPSNTGELFF
-	TRBJ1-4	TRBV27	-	TGTGCCAGCAGTTTAACCCCTGGAGAAGATGAAAAACTGTTTTTT	CASSLTPGEDEKLFF
once	TRBJ2-7	TRBV6-7	-	TGTGCCAGCAGTTACCCAAGGACAGATACCTACGAGCAGTACTTC	CASSYPRTDTYEQYF
-	TRBJ2-7	TRBV7-8	TRBD2	TGTGCCAGCAGCTTACTAGCGGGCCCTTACGAGCAGTACTTC	CASSLLAGPYEQYF
-	TRBJ1-1	TRBV28	-	TGTGCCAGCACCTCTTTCGGAAGCATGAACACTGAAGCTTTCTTT	CASTSFGSMNTEAFF
few	TRBJ1-4	TRBV28	-	TGTGCCAGCAGACCGACGTCGGGCTTTAATGAAAAACTGTTTTTT	CASRPTSGFNEKLFF
once	TRBJ2-7	TRBV6-6	TRBD2	TGTGCCAGCAGACCGGGACTAGCGGGAGTTTTCGAGCAGTACTTC	CASRPGLAGVFEQYF